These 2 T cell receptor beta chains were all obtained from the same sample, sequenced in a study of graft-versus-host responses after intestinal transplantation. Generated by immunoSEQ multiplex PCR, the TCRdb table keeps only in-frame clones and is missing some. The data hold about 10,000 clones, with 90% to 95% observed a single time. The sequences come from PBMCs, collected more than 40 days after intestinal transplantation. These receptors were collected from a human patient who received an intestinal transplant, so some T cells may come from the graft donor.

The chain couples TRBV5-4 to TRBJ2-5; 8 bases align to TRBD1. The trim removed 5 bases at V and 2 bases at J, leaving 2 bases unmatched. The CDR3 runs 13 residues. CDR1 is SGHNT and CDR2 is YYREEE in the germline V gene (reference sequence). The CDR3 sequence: CASRRTGQETQYF. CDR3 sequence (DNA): TGTGCCAGCAGGCGGACAGGGCAAGAGACCCAGTACTTC. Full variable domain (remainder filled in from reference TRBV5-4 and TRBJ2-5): ETGVTQSPTHLIKTRGQQVTLRCSSQSGHNTVSWYQQALGQGPQFIFQYYREEENGRGNFPPRFSGLQFPNYSSELNVNALELDDSALYLCASRRTGQETQYFGPGTRLLVL.

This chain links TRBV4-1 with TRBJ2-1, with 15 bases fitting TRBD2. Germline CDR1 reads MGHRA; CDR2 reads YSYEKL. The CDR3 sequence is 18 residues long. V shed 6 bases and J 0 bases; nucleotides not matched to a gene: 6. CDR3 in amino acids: CASSKGLAGGSSYNEQFF. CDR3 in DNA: TGCGCCAGCAGTAAGGGACTAGCGGGGGGAAGCTCCTACAATGAGCAGTTCTTC.